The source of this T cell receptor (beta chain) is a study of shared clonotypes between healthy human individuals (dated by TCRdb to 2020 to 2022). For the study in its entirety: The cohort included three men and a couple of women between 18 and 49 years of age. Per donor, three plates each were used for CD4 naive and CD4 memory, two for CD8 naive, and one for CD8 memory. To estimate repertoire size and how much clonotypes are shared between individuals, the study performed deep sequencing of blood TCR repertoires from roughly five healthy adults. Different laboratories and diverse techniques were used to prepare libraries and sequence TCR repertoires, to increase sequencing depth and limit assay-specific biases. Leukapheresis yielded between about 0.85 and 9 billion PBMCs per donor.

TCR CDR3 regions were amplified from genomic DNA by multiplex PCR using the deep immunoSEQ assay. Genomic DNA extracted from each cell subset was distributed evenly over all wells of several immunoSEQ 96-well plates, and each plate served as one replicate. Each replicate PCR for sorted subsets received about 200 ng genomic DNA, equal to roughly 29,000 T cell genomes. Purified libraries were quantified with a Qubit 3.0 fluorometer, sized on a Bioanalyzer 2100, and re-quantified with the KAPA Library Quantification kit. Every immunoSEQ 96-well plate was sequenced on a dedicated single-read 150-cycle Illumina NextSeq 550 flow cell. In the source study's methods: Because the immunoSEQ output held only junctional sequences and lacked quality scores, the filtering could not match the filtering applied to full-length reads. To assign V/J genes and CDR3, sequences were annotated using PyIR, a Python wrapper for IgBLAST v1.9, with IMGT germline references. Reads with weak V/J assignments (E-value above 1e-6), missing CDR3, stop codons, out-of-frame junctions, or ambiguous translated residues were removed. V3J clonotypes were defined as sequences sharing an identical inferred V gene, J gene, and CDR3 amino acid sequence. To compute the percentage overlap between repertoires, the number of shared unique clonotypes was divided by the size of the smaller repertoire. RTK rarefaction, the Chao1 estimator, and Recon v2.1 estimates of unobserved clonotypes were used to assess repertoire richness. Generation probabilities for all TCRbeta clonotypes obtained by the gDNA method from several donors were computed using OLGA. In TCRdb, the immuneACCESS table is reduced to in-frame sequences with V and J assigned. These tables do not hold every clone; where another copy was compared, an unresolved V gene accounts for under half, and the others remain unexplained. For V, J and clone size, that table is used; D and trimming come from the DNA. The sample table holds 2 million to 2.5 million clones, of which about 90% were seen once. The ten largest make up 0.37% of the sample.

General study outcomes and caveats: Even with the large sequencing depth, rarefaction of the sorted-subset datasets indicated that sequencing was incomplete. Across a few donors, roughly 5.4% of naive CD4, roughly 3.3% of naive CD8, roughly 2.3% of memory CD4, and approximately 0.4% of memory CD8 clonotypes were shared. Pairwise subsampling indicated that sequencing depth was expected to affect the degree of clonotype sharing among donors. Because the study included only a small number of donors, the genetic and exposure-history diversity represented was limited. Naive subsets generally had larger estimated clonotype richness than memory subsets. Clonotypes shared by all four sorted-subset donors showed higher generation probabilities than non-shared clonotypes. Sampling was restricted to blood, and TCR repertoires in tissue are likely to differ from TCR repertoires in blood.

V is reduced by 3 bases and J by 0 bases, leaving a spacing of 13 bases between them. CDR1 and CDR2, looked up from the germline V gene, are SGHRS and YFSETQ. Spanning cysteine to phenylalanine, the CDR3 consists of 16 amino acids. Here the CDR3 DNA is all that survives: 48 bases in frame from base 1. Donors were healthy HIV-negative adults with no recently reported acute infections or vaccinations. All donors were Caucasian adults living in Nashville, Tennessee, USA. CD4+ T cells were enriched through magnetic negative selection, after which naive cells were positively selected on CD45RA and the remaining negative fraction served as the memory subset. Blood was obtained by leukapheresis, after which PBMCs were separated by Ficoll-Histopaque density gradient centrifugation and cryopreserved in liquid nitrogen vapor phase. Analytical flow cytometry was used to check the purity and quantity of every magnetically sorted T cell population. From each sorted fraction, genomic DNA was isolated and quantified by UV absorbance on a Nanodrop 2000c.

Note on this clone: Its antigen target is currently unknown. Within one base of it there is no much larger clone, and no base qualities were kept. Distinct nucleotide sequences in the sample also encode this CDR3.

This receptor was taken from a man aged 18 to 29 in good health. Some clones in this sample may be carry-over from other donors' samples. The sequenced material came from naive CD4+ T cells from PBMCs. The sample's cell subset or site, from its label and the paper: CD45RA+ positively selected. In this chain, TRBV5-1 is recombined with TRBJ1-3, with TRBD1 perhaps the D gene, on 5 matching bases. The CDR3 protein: CASSSGTASSGNTIYF. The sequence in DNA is TGCGCCAGCAGCTCCGGGACTGCGAGCTCTGGAAACACCATATATTTT.